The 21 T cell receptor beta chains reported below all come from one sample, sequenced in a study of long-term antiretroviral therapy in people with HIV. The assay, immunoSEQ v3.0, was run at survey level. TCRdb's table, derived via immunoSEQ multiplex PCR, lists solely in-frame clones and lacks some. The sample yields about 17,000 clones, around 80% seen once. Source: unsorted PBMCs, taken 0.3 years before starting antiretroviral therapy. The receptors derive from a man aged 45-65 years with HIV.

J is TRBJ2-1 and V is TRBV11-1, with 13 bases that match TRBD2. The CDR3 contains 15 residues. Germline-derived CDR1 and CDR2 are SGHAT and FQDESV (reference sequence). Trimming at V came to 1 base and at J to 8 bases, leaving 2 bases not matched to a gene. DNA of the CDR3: TGTGCCAGCAGCTTAGGACTAGCGGGGGGCGATGAGCAGTTCTTC. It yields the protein CASSLGLAGGDEQFF.

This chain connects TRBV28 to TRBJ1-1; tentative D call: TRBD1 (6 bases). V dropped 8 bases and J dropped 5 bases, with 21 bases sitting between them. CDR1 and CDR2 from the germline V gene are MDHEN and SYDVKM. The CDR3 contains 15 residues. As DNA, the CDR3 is TGTGCCAGCGGTTGGTCCGGGGGCCACCCAACTGAAGCTTTCTTT. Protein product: CASGWSGGHPTEAFF. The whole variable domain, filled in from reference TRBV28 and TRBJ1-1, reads DVKVTQSSRYLVKRTGEKVFLECVQDMDHENMFWYRQDPGLGLRLIYFSYDVKMKEKGDIPEGYSVSREKKERFSLILESASTNQTSMYLCASGWSGGHPTEAFFGQGTRLTVV.

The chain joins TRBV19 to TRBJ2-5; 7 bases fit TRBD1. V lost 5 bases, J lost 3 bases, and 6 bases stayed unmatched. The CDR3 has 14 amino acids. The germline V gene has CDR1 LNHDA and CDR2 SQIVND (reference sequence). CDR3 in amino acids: CASSGPDREETQYF. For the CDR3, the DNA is TGTGCCAGTAGTGGGCCTGACAGGGAAGAGACCCAGTACTTC.

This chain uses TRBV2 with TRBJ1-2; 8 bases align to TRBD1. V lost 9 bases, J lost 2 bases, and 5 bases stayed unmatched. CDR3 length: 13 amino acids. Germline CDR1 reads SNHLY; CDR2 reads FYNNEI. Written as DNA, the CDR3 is TGTGCCAGTACCAGGGGGCTCAACTATGGCTACACCTTC. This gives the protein CASTRGLNYGYTF.

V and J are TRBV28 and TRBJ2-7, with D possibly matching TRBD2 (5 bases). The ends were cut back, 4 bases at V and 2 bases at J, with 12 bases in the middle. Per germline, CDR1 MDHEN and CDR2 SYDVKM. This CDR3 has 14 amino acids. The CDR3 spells CASSSGSATYEQYF. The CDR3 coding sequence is TGTGCCAGCAGTTCTGGTAGCGCGACCTACGAGCAGTACTTC. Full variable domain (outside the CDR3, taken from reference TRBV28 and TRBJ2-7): DVKVTQSSRYLVKRTGEKVFLECVQDMDHENMFWYRQDPGLGLRLIYFSYDVKMKEKGDIPEGYSVSREKKERFSLILESASTNQTSMYLCASSSGSATYEQYFGPGTRLTVT.

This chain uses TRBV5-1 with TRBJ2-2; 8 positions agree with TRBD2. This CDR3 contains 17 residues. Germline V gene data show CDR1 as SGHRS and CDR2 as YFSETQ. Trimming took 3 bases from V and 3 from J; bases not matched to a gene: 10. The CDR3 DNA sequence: TGCGCCAGCAGCTGGAAGAGCGGGGGTTTGGACACCGGGGAGCTGTTTTTT. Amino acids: CASSWKSGGLDTGELFF. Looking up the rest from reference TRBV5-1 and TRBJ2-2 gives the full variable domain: KAGVTQTPRYLIKTRGQQVTLSCSPISGHRSVSWYQQTPGQGLQFLFEYFSETQRNKGNFPGRFSGRQFSNSRSEMNVSTLELGDSALYLCASSWKSGGLDTGELFFGEGSRLTVL.

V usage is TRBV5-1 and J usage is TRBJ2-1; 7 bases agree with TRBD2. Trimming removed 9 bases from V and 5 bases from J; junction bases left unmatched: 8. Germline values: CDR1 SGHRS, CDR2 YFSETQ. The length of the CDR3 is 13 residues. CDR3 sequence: CATNSGPHNEQFF. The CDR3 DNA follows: TGCGCCACCAATAGCGGGCCCCACAATGAGCAGTTCTTC.

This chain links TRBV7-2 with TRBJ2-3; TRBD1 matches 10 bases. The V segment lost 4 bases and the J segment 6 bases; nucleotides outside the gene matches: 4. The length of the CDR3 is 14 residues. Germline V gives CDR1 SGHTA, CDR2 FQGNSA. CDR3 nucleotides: TGTGCCAGCAGCTCGACAGGGGGCAGGGATACGCAGTATTTT. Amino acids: CASSSTGGRDTQYF. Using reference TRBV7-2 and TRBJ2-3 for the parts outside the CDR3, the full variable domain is GAGVSQSPSNKVTEKGKDVELRCDPISGHTALYWYRQSLGQGLEFLIYFQGNSAPDKSGLPSDRFSAERTGGSVSTLTIQRTQQEDSAVYLCASSSTGGRDTQYFGPGTRLTVL.

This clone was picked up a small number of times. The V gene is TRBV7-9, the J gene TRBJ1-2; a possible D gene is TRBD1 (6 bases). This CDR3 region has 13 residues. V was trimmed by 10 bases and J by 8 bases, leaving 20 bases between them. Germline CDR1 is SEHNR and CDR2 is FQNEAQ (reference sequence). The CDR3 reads CAITGYGDGGYTF. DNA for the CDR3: TGTGCCATCACAGGGTACGGAGATGGAGGCTACACCTTC.

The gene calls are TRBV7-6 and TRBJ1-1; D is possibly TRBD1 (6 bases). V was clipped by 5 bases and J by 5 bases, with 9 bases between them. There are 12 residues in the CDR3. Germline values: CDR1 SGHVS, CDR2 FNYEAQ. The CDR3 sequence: CASSDQGTEAFF. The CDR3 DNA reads TGTGCCAGCAGCGATCAGGGGACTGAAGCTTTCTTT. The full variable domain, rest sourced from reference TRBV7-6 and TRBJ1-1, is GAGVSQSPRYKVTKRGQDVALRCDPISGHVSLYWYRQALGQGPEFLTYFNYEAQQDKSGLPNDRFSAERPEGSISTLTIQRTEQRDSAMYRCASSDQGTEAFFGQGTRLTVV.

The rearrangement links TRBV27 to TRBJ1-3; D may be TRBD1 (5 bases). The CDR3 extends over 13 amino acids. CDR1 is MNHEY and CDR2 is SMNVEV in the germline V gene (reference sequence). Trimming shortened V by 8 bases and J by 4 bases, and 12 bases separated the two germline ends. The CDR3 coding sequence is TGTGCCAGCTCAACGAGGGGAGGAAACACCATATATTTT. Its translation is CASSTRGGNTIYF.

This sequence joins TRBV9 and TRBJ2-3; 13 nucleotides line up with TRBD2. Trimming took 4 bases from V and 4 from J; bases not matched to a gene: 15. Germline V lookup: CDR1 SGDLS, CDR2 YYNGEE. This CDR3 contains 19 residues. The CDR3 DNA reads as TGTGCCAGCAGCTGGCCGGGACTAGCGGGGTCGGAGGTCGCAGATACGCAGTATTTT. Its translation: CASSWPGLAGSEVADTQYF.

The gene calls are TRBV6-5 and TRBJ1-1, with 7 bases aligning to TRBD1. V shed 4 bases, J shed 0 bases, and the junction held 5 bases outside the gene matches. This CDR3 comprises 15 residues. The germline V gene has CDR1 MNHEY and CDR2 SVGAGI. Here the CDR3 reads CASSLQTGLNTEAFF. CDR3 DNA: TGTGCCAGCAGTTTACAGACAGGGTTGAACACTGAAGCTTTCTTT.

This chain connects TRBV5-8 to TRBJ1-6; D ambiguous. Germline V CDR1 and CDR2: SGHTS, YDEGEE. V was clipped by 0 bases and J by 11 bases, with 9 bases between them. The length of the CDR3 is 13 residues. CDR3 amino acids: CASSLGAVPPLHF. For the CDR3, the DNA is TGTGCCAGCAGCTTGGGGGCGGTTCCACCCCTCCACTTT.

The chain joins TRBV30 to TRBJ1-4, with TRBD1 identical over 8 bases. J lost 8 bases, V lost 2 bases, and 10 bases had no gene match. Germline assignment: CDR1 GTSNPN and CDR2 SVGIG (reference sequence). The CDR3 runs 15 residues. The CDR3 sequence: CAWSSYRGAGEKLFF. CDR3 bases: TGTGCCTGGAGTTCTTACAGGGGGGCCGGGGAAAAACTGTTTTTT.

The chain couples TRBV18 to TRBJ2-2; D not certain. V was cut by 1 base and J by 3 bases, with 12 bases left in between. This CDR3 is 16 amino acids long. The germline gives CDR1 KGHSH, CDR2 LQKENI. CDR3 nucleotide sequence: TGTGCCAGCTCACCACACGCGCGGCAAGACACCGGGGAGCTGTTTTTT. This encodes CASSPHARQDTGELFF.

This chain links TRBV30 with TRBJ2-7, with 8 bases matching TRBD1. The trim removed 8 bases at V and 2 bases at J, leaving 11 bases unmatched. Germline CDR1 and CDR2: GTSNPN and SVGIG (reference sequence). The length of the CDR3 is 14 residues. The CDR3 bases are TGTGCCACCCGCAGGGGGCTTGTGACCTACGAGCAGTACTTC. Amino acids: CATRRGLVTYEQYF.

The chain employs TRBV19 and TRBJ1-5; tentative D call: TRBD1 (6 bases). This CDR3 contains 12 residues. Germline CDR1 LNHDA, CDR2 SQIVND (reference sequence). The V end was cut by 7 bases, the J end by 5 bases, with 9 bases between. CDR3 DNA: TGTGCCAGTACCGACAGGTATCAGCCCCAGCATTTT. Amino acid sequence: CASTDRYQPQHF.

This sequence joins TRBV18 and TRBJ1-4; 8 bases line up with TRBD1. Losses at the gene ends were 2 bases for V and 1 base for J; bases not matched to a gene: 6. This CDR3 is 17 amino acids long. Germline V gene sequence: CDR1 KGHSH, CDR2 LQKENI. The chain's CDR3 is CASSPRQGRRTNEKLFF. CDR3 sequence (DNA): TGTGCCAGCTCACCAAGACAGGGGAGGCGAACTAATGAAAAACTGTTTTTT. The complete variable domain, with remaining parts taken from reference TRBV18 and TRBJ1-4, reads NAGVMQNPRHLVRRRGQEARLRCSPMKGHSHVYWYRQLPEEGLKFMVYLQKENIIDESGMPKERFSAEFPKEGPSILRIQQVVRGDSAAYFCASSPRQGRRTNEKLFFGSGTQLSVL.

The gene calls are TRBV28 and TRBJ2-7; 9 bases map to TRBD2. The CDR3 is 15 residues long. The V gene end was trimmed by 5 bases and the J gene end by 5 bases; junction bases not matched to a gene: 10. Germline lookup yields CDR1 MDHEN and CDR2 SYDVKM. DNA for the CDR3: TGTGCCAGCAGTCCCCAAAGCGGGAGGCTCCACGAGCAGTACTTC. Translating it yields CASSPQSGRLHEQYF. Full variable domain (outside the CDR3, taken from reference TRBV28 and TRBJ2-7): DVKVTQSSRYLVKRTGEKVFLECVQDMDHENMFWYRQDPGLGLRLIYFSYDVKMKEKGDIPEGYSVSREKKERFSLILESASTNQTSMYLCASSPQSGRLHEQYFGPGTRLTVT.

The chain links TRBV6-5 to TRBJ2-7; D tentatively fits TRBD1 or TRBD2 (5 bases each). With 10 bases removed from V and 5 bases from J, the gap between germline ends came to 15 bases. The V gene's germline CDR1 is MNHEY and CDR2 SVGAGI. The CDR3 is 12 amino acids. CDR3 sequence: CATGQAGHEQYF. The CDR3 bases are TGTGCCACGGGGCAGGCTGGCCACGAGCAGTACTTC.